The entry that follows covers one TCR beta chain sequence. Its target is not known. The data stem from a study of graft-versus-host responses after intestinal transplantation. Study information: Recipients uniformly received anti-thymocyte globulin induction, followed by tacrolimus and steroids for three to four years. Findings and limits, study-wide: GvH clone levels peaked in circulation, and this peak was associated with early post-transplant HvG declines. The authors found GvH clones in recipient marrow, some appearing first in ileum or blood.

Data came from immunoSEQ multiplex PCR; TCRdb stores just in-frame clones and leaves some out. The data hold over 45,000 clones, with roughly 90% observed a single time. CDR1 is SGHTA, CDR2 FQGTGA, per germline. J gave up 6 bases and V 5 bases, and 3 bases lay outside the gene matches. The CDR3 runs 15 residues. This specimen was PBMCs, taken 26 days after transplant. The sequence derives from a human patient who received an intestinal transplant, so some T cells may come from the graft donor. The chain recombines TRBV7-3 with TRBJ2-1; the match to TRBD2 covers 14 bases. The CDR3 DNA reads as TGTGCCAGCAGCCCGGGACTAGCGGGAGTCAATGAGCAGTTCTTC. This translates into CASSPGLAGVNEQFF.